This entry lists 19 T cell receptor beta chains sequenced from one sample in a study of cytomegalovirus exposure and HLA in healthy donors. PCR was performed using 60 Vbeta and 13 Jbeta primers. Clones were sequenced by immunoSEQ multiplex PCR, and TCRdb holds only the in-frame ones, with some missing. The sample carries fewer than 110,000 clones, 85% recorded once. Sequenced input: PBMCs. These receptors all stem from a man aged 25 to 45 in good health and CMV-seronegative.

The chain joins TRBV10-3 to TRBJ1-1, with 10 bases lining up with TRBD1. This CDR3 contains 15 residues. Germline loops: CDR1 ENHRY, CDR2 SYGVKD. Trimming at V came to 8 bases and at J to 8 bases, leaving 14 bases not matched to a gene. In DNA form, the CDR3 reads TGTGCCATCCCAGGAAGACAGGGGGCGCGACGAGAAGCTTTCTTT. Its protein is CAIPGRQGARREAFF.

This clone was recorded once. As DNA, the CDR3 is TGTGCCAGTAGTACTTGGGGCAGGGGCAATCAGCCCCAGCATTTT. Protein sequence: CASSTWGRGNQPQHF. The gene calls are TRBV19 and TRBJ1-5, with a tentative D call TRBD1 (5 bases). The CDR3 has 15 residues. Trimming cost V 4 bases and J 2 bases, with 12 bases left between them. Per the germline V gene, CDR1 is LNHDA and CDR2 is SQIVND (reference sequence).

This clone came up once. This chain connects TRBV5-1 to TRBJ1-3; no clear D gene. The CDR3 extends over 15 amino acids. Germline CDR1 reads SGHRS; CDR2 reads YFSETQ. Trimming took 0 bases from V and 0 from J, leaving 7 bases between them. The CDR3 loop reads CASSLGGSSGNTIYF. CDR3 DNA sequence: TGCGCCAGCAGCTTGGGAGGGAGCTCTGGAAACACCATATATTTT.

The chain carries TRBV7-9 and TRBJ2-3, with 9 bases lining up with TRBD2. From germline, CDR1 is SEHNR and CDR2 FQNEAQ (reference sequence). V shed 5 bases and J 4 bases; nucleotides not matched to a gene: 10. CDR3 length: 16 residues. This chain's CDR3 is CASSPLGSGRSDTQYF. The CDR3 nucleotides are TGTGCCAGCAGCCCCCTTGGTAGCGGGAGATCAGATACGCAGTATTTT.

A few counts support this clone. The rearrangement joins TRBV4-1 to TRBJ1-1, with D perhaps matching TRBD1 (5 bases). Germline V gene sequence: CDR1 MGHRA, CDR2 YSYEKL. The CDR3 extends over 17 amino acids. The V end was cut by 3 bases, the J end by 0 bases, with 17 bases between. The CDR3, as DNA: TGCGCCAGCAGCCACTCTTCAGGACACCAGTTGAACACTGAAGCTTTCTTT. Translating it yields CASSHSSGHQLNTEAFF.

The V call is TRBV29-1, the J call TRBJ1-2; TRBD1 aligns across 7 bases. The CDR3 totals 14 residues. Losses at the gene ends were 3 bases for V and 8 bases for J; bases not matched to a gene: 12. CDR1 is SQVTM and CDR2 is ANQGSEA in the germline V gene. CDR3 coding DNA: TGCAGCGTTGACGGGACAGCTGGGCCAATCGGCTACACCTTC. As protein: CSVDGTAGPIGYTF.

The chain combines TRBV5-8 with TRBJ2-1, with 9 bases fitting TRBD2. This CDR3 spans 16 amino acids. The germline CDR1 and CDR2 sequences are SGHTS and YDEGEE. The ends lost 4 bases at V and 12 bases at J; junction bases unmatched: 17. The CDR3 loop reads CASSPYYSLAGSSQFF. In DNA, the CDR3 is TGTGCCAGCAGCCCCTACTATAGTCTAGCGGGATCGTCGCAGTTCTTC.

This clone was counted only a few times. The chain uses TRBV4-1 and TRBJ2-7; 15 bases match TRBD2. The CDR3 spans 17 residues. The V segment lost 3 bases and the J segment 6 bases; nucleotides outside the gene matches: 9. Looked up from germline, CDR1 is MGHRA and CDR2 is YSYEKL. The CDR3 nucleotides are TGCGCCAGCAGCCAGGGGGGACTAGCGGGAGGTATGAGCGAGCAGTACTTC. This codes for CASSQGGLAGGMSEQYF.

Only one count was recorded for this clone. V is TRBV25-1 and J is TRBJ1-5; 7 bases are shared with TRBD1. The CDR3 is 15 residues long. Germline lookup yields CDR1 MGHDK and CDR2 SYGVNS. The V and J ends lost 4 bases and 6 bases, in that order; junction bases with no gene match: 9. CDR3 residues: CASSVYSRDSQPQHF. Here the CDR3 DNA reads TGTGCCAGCAGTGTGTACTCCAGGGACAGTCAGCCCCAGCATTTT.

The V call is TRBV7-8, the J call TRBJ2-1; the match to TRBD1 covers 9 bases. The CDR3 consists of 16 residues. V was pared by 1 base and J by 8 bases, with 9 bases of the junction left unmatched. Germline CDR1 SGHVS, CDR2 FQNEAQ. This CDR3 reads CASSLVSGTGLDEQFF. The CDR3 nucleotides read TGTGCCAGCAGCTTAGTTTCTGGGACAGGGTTGGATGAGCAGTTCTTC.

The V call is TRBV5-6, the J call TRBJ1-2; possibly TRBD1 for D (5 bases). Germline V gene lookup returns CDR1 SGHDT and CDR2 YYEEEE. Between the trimmed V and J ends, which lost 0 bases and 4 bases, there was a span of 13 bases. The CDR3 spans 15 residues. CDR3 sequence (DNA): TGTGCCAGCAGCTTGGCCGGGGGAACCGGCTATGGCTACACCTTC. Translating gives CASSLAGGTGYGYTF.

The chain joins TRBV12-5 to TRBJ2-3; TRBD1 matches at 8 bases. Per germline, CDR1 LGHNT and CDR2 FRNRAP. The CDR3 runs to 16 residues. Germline trimming cut 4 bases from V and 0 bases from J; bases unmatched to any gene: 6. This CDR3 reads CASGSGTGTSTDTQYF. The CDR3 coding sequence is TGTGCTAGTGGTTCCGGGACAGGAACTAGCACAGATACGCAGTATTTT.

This clone was detected a few times. The CDR3 sequence is CASSLLLRVADTQYF. The CDR3 DNA is TGCGCCAGCAGCTTGTTGCTCAGGGTCGCAGATACGCAGTATTTT. This chain connects TRBV5-1 to TRBJ2-3; D possibly corresponds to TRBD1 (5 bases). Germline V CDR1 and CDR2: SGHRS, YFSETQ. This CDR3 is 15 amino acids long. V was shortened by 1 base and J by 4 bases, with 13 bases between the two germline ends.

The count of this clone is one. The gene calls are TRBV5-6 and TRBJ1-6; 8 positions match TRBD1. The V and J ends lost 6 bases and 0 bases, in that order; junction bases with no gene match: 5. This CDR3 region has 16 residues. The germline gives CDR1 SGHDT, CDR2 YYEEEE. The chain's CDR3 is CASTRGQGSYNSPLHF. The CDR3 DNA is TGTGCCAGCACCCGTGGACAGGGCTCCTATAATTCACCCCTCCACTTT.

The gene calls are TRBV4-1 and TRBJ2-7, with D perhaps TRBD1 (5 bases). Germline CDR1 is MGHRA and CDR2 is YSYEKL. CDR3 length: 14 residues. V lost 5 bases to trimming and J lost 1 base, with 12 bases between them. As DNA, the CDR3 is TGCGCCAGCAGCTTTAACCCAGGGTCCTACGAGCAGTACTTC. Translation gives CASSFNPGSYEQYF.

This chain links TRBV9 with TRBJ2-2, with unresolved D. Germline values: CDR1 SGDLS, CDR2 YYNGEE. V was cut by 0 bases and J by 7 bases, with 4 bases left in between. The CDR3 is made up of 12 amino acids. CDR3 DNA: TGTGCCAGCAGCGTAGCAGGCGGGGAGCTGTTTTTT. It is translated as CASSVAGGELFF.

This rearrangement joins TRBV5-1 to TRBJ2-3; D is undetermined. CDR3 length equals 15 residues. With 0 bases removed from V and 0 bases from J, the gap between germline ends came to 8 bases. CDR1 and CDR2 (germline): SGHRS, YFSETQ. The CDR3 region has the DNA TGCGCCAGCAGCTTGGGGGCAGAGAGCACAGATACGCAGTATTTT. The encoded protein is CASSLGAESTDTQYF.

The chain couples TRBV6-5 to TRBJ2-3; weak D call: TRBD2 (6 bases). The CDR3 has 15 amino acids. Germline assignment: CDR1 MNHEY and CDR2 SVGAGI. V was pared by 0 bases and J by 1 base, with 8 bases between. The CDR3 DNA is TGTGCCAGCAGTTACTCGATAGCGGGCACAGATACGCAGTATTTT. Encoded protein: CASSYSIAGTDTQYF.

This clone was picked up a small number of times. This chain connects TRBV28 to TRBJ2-5, with D possibly being TRBD1 (6 bases). The CDR3 is 13 amino acids. The ends were cut back, 5 bases at V and 4 bases at J, with 11 bases in the middle. Looked up from germline, CDR1 is MDHEN and CDR2 is SYDVKM. For the CDR3, the DNA is TGTGCCAGCAGTCGACAGGTTTTAGAGACCCAGTACTTC. This gives the protein CASSRQVLETQYF. The full variable domain, completed using reference TRBV28 and TRBJ2-5, is DVKVTQSSRYLVKRTGEKVFLECVQDMDHENMFWYRQDPGLGLRLIYFSYDVKMKEKGDIPEGYSVSREKKERFSLILESASTNQTSMYLCASSRQVLETQYFGPGTRLLVL.